The source of this TCR beta chain is a study of control samples from healthy donors and cancer patients. Sequenced by immunoSEQ multiplex PCR; TCRdb stores in-frame clones only, minus some. This sample's table has around 190,000 clones. The V end lost 4 bases, the J end lost 7 bases, and 13 bases lay between the germline ends. This CDR3 is built from 13 residues. Germline V gene data show CDR1 as SEHNR and CDR2 as FQNEAQ (reference sequence). This TCR came from a woman in her 30s in good health. Specimen: blood. This chain connects TRBV7-9 to TRBJ2-5; tentative D call: TRBD2 (6 bases). CDR3 sequence (DNA): TGTGCCAGCAGCTCGGAGGGCCGTGCGACCCAGTACTTC. Protein product: CASSSEGRATQYF. The complete variable domain, with remaining parts taken from reference TRBV7-9 and TRBJ2-5, reads DTGVSQNPRHKITKRGQNVTFRCDPISEHNRLYWYRQTLGQGPEFLTYFQNEAQLEKSRLLSDRFSAERPKGSFSTLEIQRTEQGDSAMYLCASSSEGRATQYFGPGTRLLVL.